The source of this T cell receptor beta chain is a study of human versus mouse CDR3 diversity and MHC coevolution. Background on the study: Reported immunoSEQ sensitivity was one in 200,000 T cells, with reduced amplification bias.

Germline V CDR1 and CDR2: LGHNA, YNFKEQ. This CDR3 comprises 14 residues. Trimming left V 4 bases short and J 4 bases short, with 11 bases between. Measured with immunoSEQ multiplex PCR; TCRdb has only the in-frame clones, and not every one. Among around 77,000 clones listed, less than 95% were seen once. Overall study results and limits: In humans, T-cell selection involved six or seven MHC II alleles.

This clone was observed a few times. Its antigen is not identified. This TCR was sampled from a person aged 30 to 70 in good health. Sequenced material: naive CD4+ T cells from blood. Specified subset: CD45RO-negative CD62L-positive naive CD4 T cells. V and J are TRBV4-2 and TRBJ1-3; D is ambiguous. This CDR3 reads CASSRGSEGNTIYF. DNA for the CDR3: TGTGCCAGCAGCCGCGGATCTGAAGGAAACACCATATATTTT.